This TCR beta chain originates from a study of CD8+ T cells in alopecia areata. Study details: A 6-month off-drug phase came after tofacitinib, which had lasted 6 to 18 months. Study-wide results and limits: Clonality was higher in lesional than normal scalp, especially in alopecia totalis/universalis. Numerous clones, expanded in lesions, remained in scalp and blood during tofacitinib.

Sequencing used cDNA as its template, made by extracting RNA and reverse transcribing it. The data were produced by immunoSEQ multiplex PCR, yet TCRdb's version contains in-frame clones alone and is incomplete. The data show around 290,000 clones, nearly 60% seen once. The CDR3 contains 15 residues. The germline V gene has CDR1 LGHNT and CDR2 FRNRAP. V lost 2 bases, J lost 7 bases, and 14 bases lay in between. The treatment denotes: oral pan-JAK inhibitor, 5-10 mg twice daily. Sorting of PBMCs yielded the CD4+ and CD8+ T cells. This clone was picked up a small number of times. Its specificity is not known.

The receptor was derived from a human donor with alopecia areata. The material sequenced was CD4+ T cells sorted from blood, taken at week 24, from a patient treated with tofacitinib. The V gene is TRBV12-5, the J gene TRBJ1-4, with D maybe TRBD1 (5 bases). In DNA form, the CDR3 reads TGTGCTAGTGGTTTGCCGGGTTCCGGGGCTGAAAAACTGTTTTTT. This gives the protein CASGLPGSGAEKLFF.